Listed below are T cell receptor beta chains from one sample, sequenced in a study of beta chain features in type 1 diabetes. Profiled with immunoSEQ multiplex PCR; TCRdb holds only in-frame clones, not every one. The sample lists roughly 150,000 clones, about 8% occurring once. Source material: central memory CD4+ T cells from blood. These receptors originate from a woman in her 40s with type 1 diabetes. The CDR3 runs from the conserved cysteine through the conserved F or W. D genes are given only for firm matches. Rows may omit the clone size; those that give it use once, few, many or a size class.

few | TRBJ2-6 | TRBD1 | TRBV13 | CASGSKGQGSGANVLTF | TGTGCCAGCGGTTCGAAGGGACAGGGGTCTGGGGCCAACGTCCTGACTTTC
many | TRBJ1-4 | TRBD1 | TRBV4-3 | CASSRGTVGKLFF | TGCGCCAGCAGCCGGGGGACAGTTGGTAAACTGTTTTTT
- | TRBJ2-4 | TRBD2 | TRBV7-2 | CASSLGGSNGNIQYF | TGTGCCAGCAGCTTAGGCGGGAGCAACGGAAACATTCAGTACTTC
few | TRBJ2-7 | - | TRBV5-1 | CASSSLDPSREQYF | TGCGCCAGCAGCTCTTTGGATCCCTCGCGGGAGCAGTACTTC
few | TRBJ1-5 | - | TRBV7-8 | CASSLANNQPQHF | TGTGCCAGCAGCTTAGCTAATAATCAGCCCCAGCATTTT
- | TRBJ1-6 | - | TRBV7-2 | CASSLENRRDSPLHF | TGTGCCAGCAGCTTAGAAAACAGGAGGGATTCACCCCTCCACTTT
few | TRBJ2-4 | - | TRBV7-2 | CASSPPERRNIQYF | TGTGCCAGCAGCCCTCCGGAGCGTAGAAACATTCAGTACTTC
many | TRBJ2-2 | - | TRBV28 | CASKAASTGELFF | TGTGCCAGCAAGGCGGCGAGCACCGGGGAGCTGTTTTTT
few | TRBJ2-1 | TRBD2 | TRBV4-1 | CASSQGGGTDEQFF | TGCGCCAGCAGCCAAGGGGGGGGGACGGATGAGCAGTTCTTC
few | TRBJ1-4 | TRBD1 | TRBV9 | CASSASPGQGLFF | TGTGCCAGCAGCGCTTCGCCGGGACAGGGACTGTTTTTT
few | TRBJ2-1 | - | TRBV27 | CASSQGRSSYNEQFF | TGTGCCAGCAGTCAAGGTCGGAGCTCCTACAATGAGCAGTTCTTC
- | TRBJ2-1 | - | TRBV7-3 | CASSIQAHSYNEQFF | TGTGCCAGCAGCATTCAGGCGCACTCCTACAATGAGCAGTTCTTC
- | TRBJ1-1 | TRBD1 | TRBV7-2 | CASRRQGVSSTEAFF | TGTGCCAGCAGGAGACAGGGGGTATCTAGCACTGAAGCTTTCTTT
few | TRBJ1-2 | - | TRBV6-6 | CASSYNGVGDGYTF | TGTGCCAGCAGTTACAACGGAGTCGGAGATGGCTACACCTTC
- | TRBJ1-1 | - | TRBV19 | CASLHRNTEAFF | TGTGCCAGTTTACACAGAAACACTGAAGCTTTCTTT
few | TRBJ2-6 | - | TRBV7-9 | CASSLGQAGANVLTF | TGTGCCAGCAGCTTAGGACAGGCTGGGGCCAACGTCCTGACTTTC
- | TRBJ2-1 | - | TRBV6-5 | CASKRENTKQFF | TGTGCCAGCAAGAGGGAAAATACCAAACAGTTCTTC
few | TRBJ2-5 | - | TRBV7-2 | CASSGSWVRGETQYF | TGTGCCAGCAGCGGATCGTGGGTCAGAGGCGAGACCCAGTACTTC
- | TRBJ2-3 | - | TRBV7-8 | CASSQGRVADTQYF | TGTGCCAGCAGCCAGGGGCGGGTGGCAGATACGCAGTATTTT
few | TRBJ2-1 | - | TRBV5-1 | CASSLDSGVGNEQFF | TGCGCCAGCAGCTTGGACTCAGGGGTAGGCAATGAGCAGTTCTTC
- | TRBJ1-2 | TRBD1 | TRBV9 | CASSVRPGQGNYGYTF | TGTGCCAGCAGCGTCCGGCCCGGACAGGGCAACTATGGCTACACCTTC
- | TRBJ2-2 | - | TRBV5-1 | CASTPNAGTGELFF | TGCGCCAGCACCCCCAACGCGGGGACCGGGGAGCTGTTTTTT
- | TRBJ1-5 | - | TRBV7-2 | CASSLDSGSNQPQHF | TGTGCCAGCAGCTTAGACTCAGGGAGCAATCAGCCCCAGCATTTT
- | TRBJ1-2 | TRBD1 | TRBV2 | CASSRGTGLGYGYTF | TGTGCCAGCAGCCGAGGGACAGGGTTGGGCTATGGCTACACCTTC
few | TRBJ2-5 | TRBD2 | TRBV19 | CASSGGGSFRETQYF | TGTGCCAGTAGTGGGGGGGGTAGCTTTCGAGAGACCCAGTACTTC
few | TRBJ1-1 | - | TRBV7-3 | CASSDRLNTEAFF | TGTGCCAGCAGCGACAGATTGAACACTGAAGCTTTCTTT
- | TRBJ2-1 | TRBD2 | TRBV11-2 | CASRGRERLTKDEQFF | TGTGCCAGCAGGGGGAGGGAGCGACTAACAAAGGATGAGCAGTTCTTC
- | TRBJ2-7 | - | TRBV2 | CASSEREASFKAQYF | TGTGCCAGCAGTGAAAGGGAGGCCTCATTTAAAGCGCAGTACTTC
few | TRBJ2-1 | TRBD2 | TRBV5-4 | CASSASFGRSDYEQFF | TGTGCCAGCAGCGCCTCTTTCGGGAGGTCGGACTATGAGCAGTTCTTC
- | TRBJ1-5 | - | TRBV27 | CASRDSYSNQPQHF | TGTGCCAGCAGGGACTCCTATAGCAATCAGCCCCAGCATTTT
few | TRBJ2-5 | - | TRBV28 | CASSFPGKATQYF | TGTGCCAGCAGTTTTCCAGGGAAGGCGACCCAGTACTTC
few | TRBJ1-1 | - | TRBV11-2 | CASSRDYTEAFF | TGTGCCAGCAGCAGGGACTACACTGAAGCTTTCTTT
- | TRBJ2-1 | TRBD1 | TRBV11-2 | CASSATGGAGNEQFF | TGTGCCAGCAGCGCAACAGGGGGCGCGGGCAATGAGCAGTTCTTC
- | TRBJ2-1 | - | TRBV27 | CASNRRTEYNEQFF | TGTGCCAGCAATAGAAGGACAGAGTACAATGAGCAGTTCTTC
- | TRBJ2-3 | - | TRBV28 | CASSLEDTQYF | TGTGCCAGCAGTTTAGAGGATACGCAGTATTTT
few | TRBJ1-4 | - | TRBV7-8 | CASRDGTNPNEKLFF | TGTGCCAGCAGGGACGGGACTAACCCAAATGAAAAACTGTTTTTT
few | TRBJ1-1 | - | TRBV19 | CASKRQNTEAFF | TGTGCCAGTAAGAGACAGAACACTGAAGCTTTCTTT
- | TRBJ2-6 | TRBD1 | TRBV28 | CASRHVRDSPPGANVLTF | TGTGCCAGCAGACACGTACGGGACAGCCCCCCGGGGGCCAACGTCCTGACTTTC
- | TRBJ2-7 | - | TRBV7-2 | CASSLVFAGDEQYF | TGTGCCAGCAGCTTAGTATTTGCCGGGGACGAGCAGTACTTC
few | TRBJ2-1 | - | TRBV10-3 | CAISESGGRGAKDEQFF | TGTGCCATCAGTGAGTCGGGCGGACGGGGGGCTAAGGATGAGCAGTTCTTC
few | TRBJ2-2 | TRBD1 | TRBV18 | CASSPRTGNTGELFF | TGTGCCAGCTCACCAAGGACAGGGAACACCGGGGAGCTGTTTTTT
- | TRBJ2-6 | TRBD2 | TRBV7-3 | CASSLVAGMSGANVLTF | TGTGCCAGCAGCTTAGTAGCGGGAATGTCTGGGGCCAACGTCCTGACTTTC
- | TRBJ2-5 | TRBD1 | TRBV10-3 | CAISGTGTQETQYF | TGTGCCATCAGTGGGACAGGGACCCAAGAGACCCAGTACTTC
few | TRBJ2-3 | - | TRBV28 | CASSFSGDTQYF | TGTGCCAGCAGTTTTTCAGGGGATACGCAGTATTTT
- | TRBJ1-3 | - | TRBV4-3 | CASSQDEGAGNTIYF | TGCGCCAGCAGCCAAGATGAAGGGGCTGGAAACACCATATATTTT
- | TRBJ1-2 | - | TRBV5-8 | CASSLAGSGGYGYTF | TGTGCCAGCAGCCTCGCGGGATCCGGAGGCTATGGCTACACCTTC
- | TRBJ2-3 | TRBD2 | TRBV5-6 | CASSLVASGGLTGDTQYF | TGTGCCAGCAGCTTGGTGGCTAGCGGGGGCCTCACTGGGGATACGCAGTATTTT
- | TRBJ1-1 | - | TRBV4-1 | CASSQAGTLPTEAFF | TGCGCCAGCAGCCAAGCCGGGACTCTTCCCACTGAAGCTTTCTTT
few | TRBJ2-1 | - | TRBV4-2 | CASSQEIGRVEFF | TGTGCCAGCAGCCAAGAGATAGGCAGGGTGGAGTTCTTC
few | TRBJ1-2 | - | TRBV4-2 | CASSQQNYGYTF | TGTGCCAGCAGCCAACAGAACTATGGCTACACCTTC
few | TRBJ2-3 | - | TRBV19 | CASSTSGATDTQYF | TGTGCCAGTAGTACTTCAGGGGCCACAGATACGCAGTATTTT
few | TRBJ2-3 | TRBD2 | TRBV7-2 | CASSQSSGSTDTQYF | TGTGCCAGCAGCCAATCTAGCGGAAGCACAGATACGCAGTATTTT
- | TRBJ2-3 | TRBD2 | TRBV19 | CASSIGLAGAIGNTQYF | TGTGCCAGTAGTATCGGACTAGCGGGAGCAATTGGAAATACGCAGTATTTT
- | TRBJ2-5 | - | TRBV11-2 | CASSPGRETQYF | TGTGCCAGCAGCCCGGGAAGGGAGACCCAGTACTTC